This TCR beta chain was sequenced during a study of control samples from healthy donors and cancer patients. CDR1 is SGHAT, CDR2 FQDESV, per germline (reference sequence). The CDR3 runs 15 residues. V lost 3 bases, J lost 4 bases, and 5 bases stayed unmatched. Libraries were prepared by immunoSEQ multiplex PCR; TCRdb keeps only in-frame clonotypes and omits some of them. The table records 70,000 to 100,000 clones, 70% to 90% of them present only once. The chain is built from TRBV11-1 and TRBJ2-1; 8 bases match TRBD2. This receptor was identified in a woman aged 55-75 years in good health. Sequencing was done on a sample of blood. This CDR3 is CASSLSSGIYNEQFF. In DNA form, the CDR3 reads TGTGCCAGCAGCTTGAGTAGCGGGATATACAATGAGCAGTTCTTC. Using reference TRBV11-1 and TRBJ2-1 for the parts outside the CDR3, the full variable domain is EAEVAQSPRYKITEKSQAVAFWCDPISGHATLYWYRQILGQGPELLVQFQDESVVDDSQLPKDRFSAERLKGVDSTLKIQPAELGDSAMYLCASSLSSGIYNEQFFGPGTRLTVL.